This T cell receptor beta chain originates from a study of cytomegalovirus exposure and HLA in healthy donors. With 60 Vbeta and 13 Jbeta primers, the PCR was carried out. Data came from immunoSEQ multiplex PCR; TCRdb stores just in-frame clones and leaves some out. This sample has roughly 140,000 clones, with over 70% found just once. With respect to this clone: Antigen unknown.

This CDR3 comprises 13 residues. V was pared by 5 bases and J by 5 bases, with 5 bases of the junction left unmatched. From germline, CDR1 is MNHEY and CDR2 SVGAGI. Broader study findings: CMV antigen specificity was confirmed in vitro for three CMV-associated chains. Earlier results showed most TCR beta V segments being productive about 90% or about 30% of the time. The Asian-associated ancestry cluster reportedly had fewer N-insertions than the approximately 610-donor mean in a later analysis.

Sequenced material: PBMCs. This TCR was sampled from a woman aged 35 to 49 in good health and CMV-seropositive. The chain recombines TRBV6-5 with TRBJ2-7; 8 positions agree with TRBD2. DNA of the CDR3: TGTGCCAGCAGTCCCTCGGGGGGGAACGAGCAGTACTTC. Its translation is CASSPSGGNEQYF.